A selection of T cell receptor beta chains follows, all from one sample in a study of blood T cell repertoires in COVID-19. Sequencing used immunoSEQ multiplex PCR; TCRdb keeps in-frame clones, though not all of them. The table has 150,000 to 200,000 clones, around 79% seen once. The sample consisted of peripheral blood. These receptors were taken from a man aged 50-59 years who had recovered from COVID-19. CDR3s include the opening cysteine and the closing phenylalanine or tryptophan. D genes are given only for firm matches. Only part of the rows carry a size: once, few, many, or a class if the clone is expanded.

v_gene	d_gene	abundance	j_gene	CDR3nt	CDR3aa
TRBV28	-	-	TRBJ1-2	TGTGCCAGCAGTTTTCTCCAGCGGGGGACCAGCTATGGCTACACCTTC	CASSFLQRGTSYGYTF
TRBV19	-	-	TRBJ2-7	TGTGCCAGTAGTACCCCATCCAAGCAGTACTTC	CASSTPSKQYF
TRBV19	TRBD2	-	TRBJ2-2	TGTGCCAGTAGTATACTAGCGGGAACTGGGGAGCTGTTTTTT	CASSILAGTGELFF
TRBV16	-	-	TRBJ2-7	TGTGCCAGCAGCGCCCGACTAGGGTCCTACGAGCAGTACTTC	CASSARLGSYEQYF
TRBV29-1	TRBD1	-	TRBJ1-1	TGCAGCGTTGAGGAGGGACAGTGGGACACTGAAGCTTTCTTT	CSVEEGQWDTEAFF
TRBV29-1	-	-	TRBJ2-5	TGCAGCGTAACCCCCGACAGAGAGACCCAGTACTTC	CSVTPDRETQYF
TRBV5-5	TRBD1	-	TRBJ1-5	TGTGCCAGCAGCCCTACAGGGGGCGGCAATCAGCCCCAGCATTTT	CASSPTGGGNQPQHF
TRBV6-4	TRBD2	-	TRBJ2-2	TGTGCCAGCAGCAGGAGCGGGAGTGGGACCGGGGAGCTGTTTTTT	CASSRSGSGTGELFF
TRBV7-9	-	many	TRBJ2-2	TGTGCCAGCAGCTTAGGGGCGGTTTTTCAGGGGAGCACCGGGGAGCTGTTTTTT	CASSLGAVFQGSTGELFF
TRBV2	TRBD1	-	TRBJ1-5	TGTGCCAGCAGTCAGAGACAGGGAGGTAGTCAGCCCCAGCATTTT	CASSQRQGGSQPQHF
TRBV19	TRBD2	-	TRBJ2-7	TGTGCCAGTAGTAAAGCGGGAGGGCCTGGAGAGCAGTACTTC	CASSKAGGPGEQYF
TRBV9	TRBD1	-	TRBJ1-3	TGTGCCAGCAGCGTTACCTTCGGGACAGGGGGCTTAAACTCTGGAAACACCATATATTTT	CASSVTFGTGGLNSGNTIYF
TRBV19	-	-	TRBJ2-7	TGTGCCAGTAGTATACCCGGGATGGTGCTTTCCTTC	CASSIPGMVLSF
TRBV21-1	-	-	TRBJ2-1	TGTGCCAGCAGAGGCCCCGGGACATCCCTCTCCGGTGAGCAGTTCTTC	CASRGPGTSLSGEQFF
TRBV7-2	TRBD2	-	TRBJ2-4	TGTGCCAGCAGCTTTAGGACTAGCGGGAGGCTAACCAAAAACATTCAGTACTTC	CASSFRTSGRLTKNIQYF
TRBV3-1/TRBV3-2	-	-	TRBJ1-6	TGTGCCAGCAGCCCGAGACAGGAAAATTCACCCCTCCACTTT	CASSPRQENSPLHF
TRBV3-1/TRBV3-2	-	few	TRBJ1-1	TGTGCCAGCAGCCAAGATCCGGGTTCCACTGAAGCTTTCTTT	CASSQDPGSTEAFF
TRBV19	-	-	TRBJ1-1	TGTGCCAGTAGTATGACAGGAGACACTGAAGCTTTCTTT	CASSMTGDTEAFF
TRBV30	-	-	TRBJ1-1	TGTGCCTGGGATAATGGCCACACTGAAGCTTTCTTT	CAWDNGHTEAFF
TRBV25-1	-	-	TRBJ1-4	TGTGCCAGCAGTGAATGGTGGCAGGGTGGCGAAAAACTGTTTTTT	CASSEWWQGGEKLFF
TRBV6-5	TRBD1	once	TRBJ1-1	TGTGCCAGCAGTTACAGGGGGCGACACACTGAAGCTTTCTTT	CASSYRGRHTEAFF
TRBV6-1	-	-	TRBJ2-5	TGTGCCAGCAGTGAAGCGTGGAGTTTGAAGACCCAGTACTTC	CASSEAWSLKTQYF
TRBV28	-	-	TRBJ1-3	TGTGCCAGCAGTTTGGGAGCGCGCGCTTTCTCTGGAAACACCATATATTTT	CASSLGARAFSGNTIYF
TRBV7-9	TRBD2	-	TRBJ2-5	TGTGCCAGCAGCCGACTAGCGGGCCGACGGGAGACCCAGTACTTC	CASSRLAGRRETQYF
TRBV2	-	-	TRBJ2-1	TGTGCCAGCAGTGGAACCCGGGGGTCCTACAATGAGCAGTTCTTC	CASSGTRGSYNEQFF
TRBV7-2	TRBD2	-	TRBJ2-1	TGTGCCAGCAGCTCACCGGGACTACAATACAATGAGCAGTTCTTC	CASSSPGLQYNEQFF
TRBV5-1	-	-	TRBJ2-7	TGCGCCAGCAGCGCCACGGGGGGGACAGCTTCCTACGAGCAGTACTTC	CASSATGGTASYEQYF
TRBV11-2	-	-	TRBJ1-4	TGTGCCAGCAGCTTAATCGGGGGTTGGAAGGAAAAACTGTTTTTT	CASSLIGGWKEKLFF
TRBV27	TRBD1	-	TRBJ2-7	TGTGCCAGCAGTCCCGGGACAGGGGTTTACAAAGTCGTCTACGAGCAGTACTTC	CASSPGTGVYKVVYEQYF
TRBV18	-	few	TRBJ1-5	TGTGCCAGCTCACGGGGCAGCAATCAGCCCCAGCATTTT	CASSRGSNQPQHF
TRBV10-3	TRBD2	few	TRBJ2-1	TGTGCCATCAGTGAGGGACGGGAGGGCCCTTATGAGCAGTTCTTC	CAISEGREGPYEQFF
TRBV5-1	-	-	TRBJ1-3	TGCGCCAGCAGCCGGGAGGGTTCCGATGACTCTGGAAACACCATATATTTT	CASSREGSDDSGNTIYF
TRBV10-1	TRBD2	once	TRBJ2-2	TGCGCCAGCAGTGATCCAGCGGGAGATACCGGGGAGCTGTTTTTT	CASSDPAGDTGELFF
TRBV2	-	once	TRBJ2-2	TGTGCCAGCAGTGGAGGGAGTTACTCCGGGGAGCTGTTTTTT	CASSGGSYSGELFF
TRBV5-5	-	-	TRBJ2-2	TGTGCCAGCAGCTTGACGGGAGACACCGGGGAGCTGTTTTTT	CASSLTGDTGELFF
TRBV30	-	-	TRBJ2-7	TGTGCCTGGAGTGGCGGGCCCTACGAGCAGTACTTC	CAWSGGPYEQYF
TRBV5-8	-	few	TRBJ2-7	TGTGCCAGCAGCTTGGGGCACGGGTTTCAGCAGTACTTC	CASSLGHGFQQYF
TRBV6-5	-	-	TRBJ1-4	TGTGCCAGCAGGTTGACAGCAACTAATGAAAAACTGTTTTTT	CASRLTATNEKLFF
TRBV7-9	TRBD1	many	TRBJ1-2	TGTGCCAGCAGCCTTGCAGGGGGCGGCTACACCTTC	CASSLAGGGYTF